These 27 T cell receptor delta chains came from one sample sequenced in a study of γδ T cells in repeated Plasmodium falciparum infection. TCRdb made new clone calls on the multiplex PCR reads using CATT. Among some 51,000 delta-chain clones listed, 1.9% were seen once. Gammadelta T cells were flow-sorted from PBMC into Vgamma9/Vdelta2+ and Vdelta2-negative populations for bulk analysis. Input material: gamma-delta T cells from blood. These receptors came from a pool of human donors (malaria-infected and uninfected, not separated).

In its sample, this clone was seen a few times. Only one base separates this from a far larger clonotype, so it likely reflects a read error. The identical CDR3 is also encoded by other nucleotide sequences in the sample. This chain joins TRDV1 and TRDJ1, with a tentative D call TRDD3 (6 bases). The germline V and J ends were trimmed by 9 bases and 3 bases, with 11 bases remaining between them. Germline V lookup: CDR1 TSWWSYY, CDR2 QGS. This CDR3 contains 12 residues. This chain's CDR3 is CALGMGADKLIF. The CDR3 DNA reads as TGTGCTCTGGGGATGGGGGCCGATAAACTCATCTTT.

This clone was seen ten or more times. The rearrangement joins TRDV1 to TRDJ1, with D hard to call. The germline gives CDR1 TSWWSYY, CDR2 QGS. Deletions cut 1 base from V and 2 bases from J, with 23 bases between. The CDR3 totals 19 residues. The CDR3 DNA follows: TGTGCTCTTGGGGAACCTTTAGCGATCCCCCCAACCCGGACCGATAAACTCATCTTT. It codes for CALGEPLAIPPTRTDKLIF.

Ten or more counts support this clone. A far larger clone is a single base away, which makes a read error likely. This chain links TRDV2 with TRDJ1; 10 positions match TRDD3. Germline V CDR1 and CDR2: GEAIGNYY, EKD. The CDR3 is made up of 22 amino acids. The CDR3 DNA reads TGTGCCCGTGACACGGTGGGCTCAGTGAAGACTTCACTGGGGGATTCAACCGATAAACTCATCTTT. Translating it yields CARDTVGSVKTSLGDSTDKLIF.

This clone appeared many times. TCRdb's listed protein matches a much larger clone and diverges from this DNA's translation at residue 11, likely through a read error; the protein shown comes from the DNA. The rearrangement links TRDV2 to TRDJ1; TRDD3 agrees at 12 bases. The J gene is absent in TCRdb and was assigned here via DNA matching to germline. CDR3 length equals 16 residues. Trimming took 3 bases from V and 4 from J; bases not matched to a gene: 8. CDR1 is GEAIGNYY, CDR2 EKD, per germline. The CDR3 spells CACDPVSGGYDDKLIF. The CDR3 DNA follows: TGTGCCTGTGACCCTGTCTCTGGGGGATACGACGATAAACTCATCTTT.

As concerns this clone: This DNA's translation and the protein TCRdb lists, from a much larger clone, do not match at residue 8, likely due to a read error; the protein shown is translated from the DNA. The V gene is TRDV3, the J gene TRDJ1; D ambiguous. Between the trimmed V and J ends, which lost 4 bases and 3 bases, there was a span of 15 bases. Germline loops: CDR1 TVYSNPD, CDR2 GDNSRS (reference sequence). The length of the CDR3 is 13 residues. CDR3: CASGSYHADKLIF. For the CDR3, the DNA is TGTGCCTCTGGCTCGTACCACGCCGATAAACTCATCTTT.

This clone was seen a few times. TCRdb's entry gives the protein of a much larger clone, which mismatches this DNA's translation at residue 9, likely from a read error; the protein reported here is translated from the DNA. The chain is built from TRDV1 and TRDJ1, with a weak D call TRDD3 (6 bases). Matching the DNA to germline supplied the J gene, which TCRdb does not give. The CDR3 covers 20 residues. Trimming took 7 bases from V and 0 from J, leaving 30 bases between them. CDR1 is TSWWSYY and CDR2 is QGS in the germline V gene. This CDR3 is CALDKRPGRYGVSYTDKLIF. The CDR3 DNA is TGTGCTCTTGACAAGCGGCCTGGGAGATACGGCGTTTCGTACACCGATAAACTCATCTTT.

This clone is judged medium-sized. Other DNA sequences from this sample encode an identical CDR3 as well. V gene TRDV2 combines with J gene TRDJ1; 12 nucleotides line up with TRDD3. J gave up 3 bases and V 0 bases, and 10 bases lay outside the gene matches. This CDR3 is 18 amino acids long. The germline V gene has CDR1 GEAIGNYY and CDR2 EKD. In DNA form, the CDR3 reads TGTGCCTGTGACACCGTAACCTCTGGGGGATACGGTCCCGATAAACTCATCTTT. The encoded protein is CACDTVTSGGYGPDKLIF.

This clone was observed a few times. This sequence is one base from a far larger clone and is likely a read error. At the DNA level, this CDR3 is encoded by other sequences in the same sample as well. The chain's CDR3 is CALGEIRQGYTDKLIF. As DNA, the CDR3 is TGTGCTCTTGGGGAAATCCGTCAGGGGTACACCGATAAACTTATCTTT. With the J gene uncalled, the V gene is TRDV1; the table's D call TRDD3 went unverified against the DNA. Looked up from germline, CDR1 is TSWWSYY and CDR2 is QGS. The CDR3 covers 16 residues.

In its sample, this clone was seen a few times. A far more abundant clone sits one base away, making this likely a read error. The identical CDR3 is also encoded by other nucleotide sequences in the sample. The chain carries TRDV2 and TRDJ3, with 7 bases that match TRDD3. The J gene was missing in TCRdb and was found by matching the end of the DNA to germline. There are 20 residues in the CDR3. The germline V gene has CDR1 GEAIGNYY and CDR2 EKD. The CDR3 DNA is TGCGCCTGTGACCTTACTGGGGATGCCCGGAGCTCCTGGGACACCCGACAGATGTTTTTC. Residues: CACDLTGDARSSWDTRQMFF.

This clone showed up many times. A read error likely explains why the TCRdb protein, taken from a much larger clone, differs from this DNA's translation at residue 5; the protein shown is translated from the DNA. The CDR3 DNA reads as TGTGCCTGTGACATCGTGGGAGTGCTGGGGGATGGGACCGATAAACTCATCTTT. The encoded protein is CACDIVGVLGDGTDKLIF. This chain links TRDV2 with TRDJ1; 9 bases match TRDD3. Matching the DNA to germline supplied the J gene, which TCRdb does not give. Germline V gene sequence: CDR1 GEAIGNYY, CDR2 EKD. The CDR3 length is 18 residues. The V gene end was trimmed by 2 bases and the J gene end by 2 bases; junction bases not matched to a gene: 14.

This clone was counted at least ten times. A far larger clone differs by one base, so this is likely a read error. Other DNA variants within this sample encode the same CDR3. CDR3 region: CAAGPSHGSPFLTDKLIF. The CDR3 nucleotides are TGTGCCGCCGGGCCTTCCCACGGGTCCCCCTTCCTCACCGATAAACTCATCTTT. The chain has TRDV3 and TRDJ1; 7 bases match TRDD2. The CDR3 consists of 18 residues. Germline loops: CDR1 TVYSNPD, CDR2 GDNSRS (reference sequence). V was pared by 5 bases and J by 1 base, with 22 bases of the junction left unmatched.

This clone has ten or more counts. TCRdb shows a much larger clone's protein in place of this DNA's translation, and the two differ at residue 9, likely through a read error; the protein shown is translated from the DNA. This rearrangement joins TRAV36/DV7 to TRDJ1; no definite D call. This CDR3 is built from 12 residues. In germline, CDR1 is VTNFRS, CDR2 LTSSGIE (reference sequence). CDR3 coding DNA: TGTGCTGTAAGAGGAACAACCGATAGACTCATCTTT. It encodes CAVRGTTDRLIF. Full variable domain (missing parts from reference TRAV36/DV7 and TRDJ1): EDKVVQSPLSLVVHEGDTVTLNCSYEVTNFRSLLWYKQEKKAPTFLFMLTSSGIEKKSGRLSSILDKKELSSILNITATQTGDSAIYLCAVRGTTDRLIFGKGTRVTVEP.

A note on this clone: This probably arose from a read error, given a far larger clone one base away. The same CDR3 also results from other DNA sequences found in this sample. This sequence joins TRDV1 and TRDJ4; TRDD3 agrees at 9 bases. The J gene, left out of TCRdb, was set here by checking the DNA against germline. This CDR3 has 21 residues. Germline V lookup: CDR1 TSWWSYY, CDR2 QGS. CDR3 DNA: TGTGCCCTTGGGGAACTAGTGTCCTATCAGTGGGGGATAAACCCTTCCAGACCCCTGATCTTT. Translated: CALGELVSYQWGINPSRPLIF.

On this clone: Given a far larger clone just one base away, this is likely a sequencing read error. Other DNA sequences from this sample encode an identical CDR3 as well. The chain recombines TRDV3 with TRDJ1, with 7 bases that match TRDD3. TCRdb leaves out the J gene; it was filled in here by matching the DNA to germline. The V gene end was trimmed by 1 base and the J gene end by 5 bases; junction bases not matched to a gene: 25. The CDR3 length is 19 residues. The V gene's germline CDR1 is TVYSNPD and CDR2 GDNSRS (reference sequence). CDR3 sequence reads: CAFKFPYAWGLRSSDKLIF. The CDR3 coding sequence is TGTGCCTTTAAATTCCCCTACGCCTGGGGGCTCCGCTCCTCTGATAAACTCATCTTT.

In this sample, this clone turned up a few times. The protein that TCRdb holds for this DNA derives from a much larger clone and differs from the translated DNA at residue 19, which likely indicates a read error; the protein shown here is translated from the DNA. The J gene is uncalled and the V gene is TRDV1; the table's D gene call, TRDD3, was not cross checked with the DNA. This CDR3 is built from 20 residues. Germline V gene lookup returns CDR1 TSWWSYY and CDR2 QGS. This chain's CDR3 is CALGELEPYWGIPRIDKLTF. The CDR3 bases are TGTGCTCTTGGGGAACTAGAACCGTACTGGGGGATACCTCGTATCGATAAACTCACCTTT.

This clone was found a few times. TCRdb has a much larger clone's protein, which differs at residue 12 from the translation of this DNA, likely because of a read error; what is shown is the protein translated from the DNA. The V gene is TRDV1, the J gene TRDJ1; TRDD3 matches at 12 bases. The J gene, absent from TCRdb, was called here by matching the DNA to germline. With 1 base clipped from V and 0 bases from J, the junction kept 21 bases outside the gene matches. CDR3 length: 23 amino acids. Looked up from germline, CDR1 is TSWWSYY and CDR2 is QGS. The CDR3 region is CALGEPSLPLRDWGILNTDKLIF. Written as DNA, the CDR3 is TGTGCTCTTGGGGAACCAAGTCTTCCTTTGCGGGACTGGGGGATACTCAACACCGATAAACTCATCTTT.

This clone was detected only a few times. The protein that TCRdb holds for this DNA derives from a much larger clone and differs from the translated DNA at residue 11, which likely indicates a read error; the protein shown here is translated from the DNA. This rearrangement joins TRDV1 to TRDJ1; D unresolved. No J segment appears in TCRdb, so it was assigned here by matching the sequence to germline. CDR1 TSWWSYY and CDR2 QGS come from the germline V gene. Deletions cut 1 base from V and 3 bases from J, with 18 bases between. This CDR3 is built from 17 residues. Here the CDR3 DNA reads TGTGCTCTTGGGGAACCTATAAAACGCCGTCACGCCGATAAACTCATCTTT. It specifies CALGEPIKRRHADKLIF.

A word on this clone: The protein TCRdb gives is from a much larger clone and does not agree with this DNA's translation at residue 9, likely a read error; the protein shown here comes from the DNA. The chain links TRDV2 to TRDJ1, with 7 positions matching TRDD3. The J gene is absent in TCRdb and was assigned here via DNA matching to germline. The CDR3 contains 17 residues. Losses at the gene ends were 0 bases for V and 10 bases for J; bases not matched to a gene: 19. Germline lookup yields CDR1 GEAIGNYY and CDR2 EKD. Written as DNA, the CDR3 is TGTGCCTGTGACACCGTGACTGGGGAATACGCGCCCGTTCCACTCATCTTT. Translated: CACDTVTGEYAPVPLIF.

This clone was counted a few times. A read error is the likely source, as a far larger clone sits one nucleotide away. This sample includes further DNA sequences coding for the same CDR3. The chain employs TRDV1 and TRDJ1, with 12 bases matching TRDD3. TCRdb records no J gene; here it was assigned by comparing the DNA to germline. V shed 3 bases, J shed 2 bases, and the junction held 22 bases outside the gene matches. CDR1 is TSWWSYY and CDR2 is QGS in the germline V gene. This CDR3 spans 22 amino acids. CDR3 loop: CALGDSRLTYWGIQIRTDKLIF. Written as DNA, the CDR3 is TGTGCTCTTGGGGACTCGCGCCTTACGTACTGGGGGATACAAATCAGGACCGATAAACTCATCTTT.

This clone showed up many times. Since a far larger clone is one base different, this is likely a read error. In the same sample, other DNA sequences code for this CDR3. The chain has TRDV1 and TRDJ1; 10 nucleotides agree with TRDD3. This CDR3 region has 23 residues. Germline V gives CDR1 TSWWSYY, CDR2 QGS. This chain's CDR3 is CALGVDVFLPGGYAGIGTDKLIF. CDR3 in DNA: TGCGCTCTTGGGGTTGACGTCTTCCTACCGGGGGGATACGCGGGCATCGGCACCGATAAACTCATCTTT.

This clone was counted between two and nine times. TCRdb records a much larger clone's protein for this DNA, with a difference at residue 4 that likely arises from a read error; the protein given is the translation of the DNA. The chain has TRDV3 and TRDJ1, with TRDD3 matching 11 bases. In the absence of a J gene in TCRdb, the DNA was matched to germline to assign it here. This CDR3 has 14 amino acids. V shed 4 bases and J 8 bases; nucleotides not matched to a gene: 12. Germline CDR1 TVYSNPD, CDR2 GDNSRS (reference sequence). In DNA, the CDR3 is TGTGCCTCCGATTACTGGGGGATAGGGCCAAAACTCATCTTT. This codes for CASDYWGIGPKLIF.

This clone came up a few times. The protein recorded in TCRdb matches a much larger clone and deviates from this DNA's translation at residue 16, suggesting a read error; the protein here is obtained by translating the DNA. The rearrangement joins TRDV1 to TRDJ1; 7 bases are a match to TRDD3. Here the J gene was assigned by germline matching of the DNA, as TCRdb has none. CDR3 size: 20 residues. Germline lookup yields CDR1 TSWWSYY and CDR2 QGS. The CDR3 nucleotides are TGTGCTCTTGGGGAATCGGCCTACCTTATACTGGGGATCTACACCGCTAAACTCATCTTT. This gives the protein CALGESAYLILGIYTAKLIF.

This clone was observed a few times. This DNA translates differently at residue 20 from the TCRdb protein, which is that of a much larger clone; a read error is likely, and the protein shown is the DNA's own translation. The V gene call reads TRDV2; no J gene was called; the table's D call, TRDD3, has no DNA check behind it. The CDR3 contains 22 residues. CDR1 GEAIGNYY and CDR2 EKD come from the germline V gene. As DNA, the CDR3 is TGTGCCTGTGACACCGTCTTAACTGGGGGATACGCTAAGAAAAAGCATAGCGATAAACGCATCTTT. Translated, it gives CACDTVLTGGYAKKKHSDKRIF.

This clone was counted ten times or more. TCRdb's protein for this DNA is that of a much larger clone and differs from the translation at residue 4, likely a read error; the protein shown is the DNA translation. The rearrangement joins TRDV2 to TRDJ1, with 11 bases aligning to TRDD3. Here the J gene was assigned by germline matching of the DNA, as TCRdb has none. This CDR3 is built from 17 residues. The V and J ends lost 5 bases and 0 bases, in that order; junction bases with no gene match: 10. Germline V CDR1 and CDR2: GEAIGNYY, EKD. DNA for the CDR3: TGTGCCTGTGTCACTCTGGGGGATACTTCGTACACCGATAAACTCATCTTT. Its translation: CACVTLGDTSYTDKLIF.

This clone has ten or more counts. A much larger clone differs by one base, so this may be a read error. Other DNA sequences within the sample encode an identical CDR3. The chain uses TRDV1 and TRDJ1; 10 positions match TRDD3. Germline V gives CDR1 TSWWSYY, CDR2 QGS. The CDR3 contains 19 residues. For the CDR3, the DNA is TGTGCTCTTGGGTACAATCTACGGCGGGGGATACGTGTTGCCGATAAACTAATCTTT. Translating it yields CALGYNLRRGIRVADKLIF.

On this clone itself: This DNA translates differently at residue 26 from the TCRdb protein, which is that of a much larger clone; a read error is likely, and the protein shown is the DNA's own translation. The J gene went uncalled, whereas the V gene is TRDV1; no DNA check was done on the table's D call, TRDD3. This CDR3 comprises 28 residues. CDR1 and CDR2 from the germline V gene are TSWWSYY and QGS. CDR3 nucleotides: TGTGCTCTTGGGGAACAGAACCCCTCAAACCCTCTTTTATACTGGGGGATACGCGAGGGAGGGAGCACCGATAAACCCATCTTT. Translating it yields CALGEQNPSNPLLYWGIREGGSTDKPIF.

This clone was recorded many times. TCRdb's entry gives the protein of a much larger clone, which mismatches this DNA's translation at residue 17, likely from a read error; the protein reported here is translated from the DNA. The rearrangement uses TRDV2 and TRDJ1, with 8 bases lining up with TRDD3. Germline V gives CDR1 GEAIGNYY, CDR2 EKD. This CDR3 comprises 18 residues. In nucleotides, the CDR3 is TGTGCCTGTGACACCGTACTGGGGGCCCTACGAAGTACCGATAAACTCACCTTT. Translating it yields CACDTVLGALRSTDKLTF.